This T cell receptor (beta chain) was captured in a study of post-analysis software for immune sequencing data. About the study: Relapsing-remitting, secondary progressive and progressive-relapsing forms made up the multiple sclerosis disease courses.

Overall study results and limits: Four or five TRBV segments were more frequent in patients than controls; TRBV5-6, TRBV5-1 and TRBV20-1 belonged to this group. Multiple sclerosis was associated with a significant reduction in normalized Chao1 diversity relative to controls.

A word on this clonotype: Its antigen is unknown.

Germline CDR1 and CDR2: SGHRS and YFSETQ. J lost 1 base, V lost 0 bases, and 5 bases had no gene match. The CDR3 has 18 amino acids. Carried by the TCR beta cDNA libraries were unique molecular identifiers. Around 460,000 cDNA molecules came from about 1 to 10 million T cells. A single record per CDR3 protein comes from TCRdb applying MiXCR to the PCR reads. The table lists fewer than 850,000 distinct CDR3 sequences, around 45% of them singletons. Sequenced: blood. The source is a girl between 10 and 17 years old with multiple sclerosis. The chain carries TRBV5-1 and TRBJ2-3; TRBD2 matches 13 bases. The CDR3 DNA follows: TGCGCCAGCAGCTTGGCCCCGGGACTAGCGGGACGCACAGATACGCAGTATTTT. Its translation: CASSLAPGLAGRTDTQYF. Looking up the rest from reference TRBV5-1 and TRBJ2-3 gives the full variable domain: KAGVTQTPRYLIKTRGQQVTLSCSPISGHRSVSWYQQTPGQGLQFLFEYFSETQRNKGNFPGRFSGRQFSNSRSEMNVSTLELGDSALYLCASSLAPGLAGRTDTQYFGPGTRLTVL.